The subject of this entry is one T cell receptor beta chain. What it binds is not known. The data were obtained in a study of beta chain features in type 1 diabetes. About the study: The study examined roughly 100 million sorted cells across all samples.

Regarding the study as a whole: Shortening of TCRB CDR3s, moderate but significant, appeared in all four CD4+ subsets of Type 1 diabetes patients.

Expressed TCRB transcripts were sequenced, since all the RNA that had been isolated was reverse transcribed. The data were produced by immunoSEQ multiplex PCR, yet TCRdb's version contains in-frame clones alone and is incomplete. The sample has about 360,000 clones; approximately 12% are singletons. The germline V gene encodes CDR1 SGDLS and CDR2 YYNGEE. With 0 bases removed from V and 7 bases from J, the gap between germline ends came to 10 bases. The CDR3 spans 14 residues. This TCR came from a woman aged 18-30 years with type 1 diabetes. The chain couples TRBV9 to TRBJ2-2, with a possible D match to TRBD2 (5 bases). Sequencing was carried out using naive CD4+ T cells from blood. CDR3 amino acids: CASSVGGFSGELFF. For the CDR3, the DNA is TGTGCCAGCAGCGTAGGAGGGTTCAGCGGGGAGCTGTTTTTT.